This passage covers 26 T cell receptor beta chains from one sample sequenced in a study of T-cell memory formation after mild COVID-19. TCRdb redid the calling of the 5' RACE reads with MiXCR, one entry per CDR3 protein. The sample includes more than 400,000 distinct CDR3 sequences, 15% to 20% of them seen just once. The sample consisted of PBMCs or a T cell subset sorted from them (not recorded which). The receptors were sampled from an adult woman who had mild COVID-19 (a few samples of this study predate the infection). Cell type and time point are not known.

DNA for the CDR3: TGCGCCAGCAGCCCGGGACTAGCGGGGGGGCGCGAGCAGTTCTTC. This gives the protein CASSPGLAGGREQFF. The chain couples TRBV4-1 to TRBJ2-1; 16 positions match TRBD2. Looked up from germline, CDR1 is MGHRA and CDR2 is YSYEKL. Unmatched junction bases numbered 4, after V lost 4 bases and J lost 10 bases. The CDR3 extends over 15 amino acids.

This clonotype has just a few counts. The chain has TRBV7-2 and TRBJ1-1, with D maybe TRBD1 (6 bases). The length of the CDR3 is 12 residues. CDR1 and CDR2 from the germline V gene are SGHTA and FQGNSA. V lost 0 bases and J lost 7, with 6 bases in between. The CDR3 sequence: CASSLAQGEAFF. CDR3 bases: TGTGCCAGCAGCTTAGCACAGGGTGAAGCTTTCTTT. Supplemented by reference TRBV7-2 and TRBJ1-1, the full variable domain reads GAGVSQSPSNKVTEKGKDVELRCDPISGHTALYWYRQSLGQGLEFLIYFQGNSAPDKSGLPSDRFSAERTGGSVSTLTIQRTQQEDSAVYLCASSLAQGEAFFGQGTRLTVV.

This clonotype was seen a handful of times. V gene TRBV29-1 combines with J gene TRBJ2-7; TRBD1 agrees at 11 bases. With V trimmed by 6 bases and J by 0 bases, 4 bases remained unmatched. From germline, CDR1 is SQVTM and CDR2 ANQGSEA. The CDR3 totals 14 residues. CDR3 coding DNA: TGCAGCGTCTCCGGGACAGGGGGCTCCTACGAGCAGTACTTC. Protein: CSVSGTGGSYEQYF.

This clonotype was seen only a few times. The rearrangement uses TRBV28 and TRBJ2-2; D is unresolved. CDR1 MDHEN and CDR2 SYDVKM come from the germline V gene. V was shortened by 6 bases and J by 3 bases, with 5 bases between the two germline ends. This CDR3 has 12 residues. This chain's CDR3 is CASSFHTGELFF. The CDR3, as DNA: TGTGCCAGCAGCTTCCACACCGGGGAGCTGTTTTTT.

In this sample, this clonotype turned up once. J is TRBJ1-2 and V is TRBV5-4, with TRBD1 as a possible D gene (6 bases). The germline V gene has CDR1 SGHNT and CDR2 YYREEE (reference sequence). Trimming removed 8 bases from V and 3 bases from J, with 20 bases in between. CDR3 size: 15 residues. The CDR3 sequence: CASSFTGTGDYGYTF. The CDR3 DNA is TGTGCCAGTTCCTTCACAGGGACTGGGGACTATGGCTACACCTTC.

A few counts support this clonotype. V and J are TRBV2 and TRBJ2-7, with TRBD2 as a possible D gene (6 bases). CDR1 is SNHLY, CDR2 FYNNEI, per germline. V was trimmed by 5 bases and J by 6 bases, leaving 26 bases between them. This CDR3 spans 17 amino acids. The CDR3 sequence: CASSPVVGTVERSEQYF. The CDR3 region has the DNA TGTGCCAGCAGTCCAGTAGTCGGGACTGTTGAGCGGTCCGAGCAGTACTTC. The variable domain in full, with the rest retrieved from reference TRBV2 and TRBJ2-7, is EPEVTQTPSHQVTQMGQEVILRCVPISNHLYFYWYRQILGQKVEFLVSFYNNEISEKSEIFDDQFSVERPDGSNFTLKIRSTKLEDSAMYFCASSPVVGTVERSEQYFGPGTRLTVT.

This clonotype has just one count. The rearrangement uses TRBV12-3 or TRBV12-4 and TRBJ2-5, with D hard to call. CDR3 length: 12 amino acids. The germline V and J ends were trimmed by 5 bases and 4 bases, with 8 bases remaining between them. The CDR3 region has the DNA TGTGCCAGCAGTCGGCCGGCAGAGACCCAGTACTTC. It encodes CASSRPAETQYF.

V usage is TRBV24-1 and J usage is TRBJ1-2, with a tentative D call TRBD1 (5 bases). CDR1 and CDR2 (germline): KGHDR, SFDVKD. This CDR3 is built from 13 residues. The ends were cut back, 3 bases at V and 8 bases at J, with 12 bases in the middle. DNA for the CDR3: TGTGCCACCAGTGATGTGGCAGGGAGAGGCTACACCTTC. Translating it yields CATSDVAGRGYTF.

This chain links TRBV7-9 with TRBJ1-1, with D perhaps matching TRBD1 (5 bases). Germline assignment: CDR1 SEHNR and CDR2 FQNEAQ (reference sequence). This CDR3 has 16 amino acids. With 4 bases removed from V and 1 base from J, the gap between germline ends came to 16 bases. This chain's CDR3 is CASSSQTRQQNTEAFF. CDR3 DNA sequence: TGTGCCAGCAGCTCACAGACCCGACAGCAGAACACTGAAGCTTTCTTT. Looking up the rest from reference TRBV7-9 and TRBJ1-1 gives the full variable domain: DTGVSQNPRHKITKRGQNVTFRCDPISEHNRLYWYRQTLGQGPEFLTYFQNEAQLEKSRLLSDRFSAERPKGSFSTLEIQRTEQGDSAMYLCASSSQTRQQNTEAFFGQGTRLTVV.

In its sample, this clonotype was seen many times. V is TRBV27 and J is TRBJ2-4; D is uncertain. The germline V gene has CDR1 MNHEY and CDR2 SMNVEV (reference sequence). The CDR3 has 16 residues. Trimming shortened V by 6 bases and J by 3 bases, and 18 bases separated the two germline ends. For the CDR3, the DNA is TGTGCCAGCAGCCTGGGGTGGGCCACCTACAAAAACATTCAGTACTTC. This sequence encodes CASSLGWATYKNIQYF.

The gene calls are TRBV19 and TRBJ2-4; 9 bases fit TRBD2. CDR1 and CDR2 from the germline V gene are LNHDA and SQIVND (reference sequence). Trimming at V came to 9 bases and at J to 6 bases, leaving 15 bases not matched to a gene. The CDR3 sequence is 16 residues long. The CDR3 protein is CASIGGSGRGGNIQYF. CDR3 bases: TGTGCCAGCATTGGGGGTAGCGGGAGAGGGGGAAACATTCAGTACTTC.

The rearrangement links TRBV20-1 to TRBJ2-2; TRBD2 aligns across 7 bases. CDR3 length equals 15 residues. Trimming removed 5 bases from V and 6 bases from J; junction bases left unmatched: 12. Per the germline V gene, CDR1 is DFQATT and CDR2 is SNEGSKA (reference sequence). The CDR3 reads CSAAPRGEGAGELFF. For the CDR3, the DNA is TGCAGTGCTGCTCCCCGGGGGGAGGGCGCCGGGGAGCTGTTTTTT.

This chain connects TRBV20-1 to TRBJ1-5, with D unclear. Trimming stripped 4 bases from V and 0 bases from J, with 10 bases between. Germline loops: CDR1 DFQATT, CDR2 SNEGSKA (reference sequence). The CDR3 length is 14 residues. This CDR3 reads CSATHTYSNQPQHF. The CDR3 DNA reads TGCAGTGCTACCCACACTTATAGCAATCAGCCCCAGCATTTT.

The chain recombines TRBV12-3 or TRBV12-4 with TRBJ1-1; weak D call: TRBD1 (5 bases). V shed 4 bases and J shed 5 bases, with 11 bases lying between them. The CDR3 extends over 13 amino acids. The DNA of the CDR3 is TGTGCCAGCAGTTCCCGAGGGGTTACTGAAGCTTTCTTT. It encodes CASSSRGVTEAFF.

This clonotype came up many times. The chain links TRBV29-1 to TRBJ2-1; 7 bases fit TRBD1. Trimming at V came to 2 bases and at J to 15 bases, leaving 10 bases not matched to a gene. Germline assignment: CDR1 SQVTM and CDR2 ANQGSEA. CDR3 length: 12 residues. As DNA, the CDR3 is TGCAGCGTTGAACAGACAGGGTATAGGAGGTTCTTC. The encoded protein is CSVEQTGYRRFF.

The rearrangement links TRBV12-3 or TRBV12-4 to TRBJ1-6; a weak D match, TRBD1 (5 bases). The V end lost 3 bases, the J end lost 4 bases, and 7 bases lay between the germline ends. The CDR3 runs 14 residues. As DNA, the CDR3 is TGTGCCAGCAGTTTGTCAGGGTATAATTCACCCCTCCACTTT. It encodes CASSLSGYNSPLHF.

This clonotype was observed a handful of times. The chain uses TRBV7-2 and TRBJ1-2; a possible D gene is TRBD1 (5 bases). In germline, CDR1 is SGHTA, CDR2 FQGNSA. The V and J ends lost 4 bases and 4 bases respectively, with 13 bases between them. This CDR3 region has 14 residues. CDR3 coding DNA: TGTGCCAGCAGCTCGACAGTAGGAGCCTATGGCTACACCTTC. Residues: CASSSTVGAYGYTF.

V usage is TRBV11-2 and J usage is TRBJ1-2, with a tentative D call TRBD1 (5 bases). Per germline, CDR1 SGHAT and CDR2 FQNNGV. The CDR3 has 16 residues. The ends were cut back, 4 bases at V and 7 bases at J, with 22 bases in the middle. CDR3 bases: TGTGCCAGCAGCTCGAGGAAGGCAGGGTTCTCCTTTGGCTACACCTTC. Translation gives CASSSRKAGFSFGYTF.

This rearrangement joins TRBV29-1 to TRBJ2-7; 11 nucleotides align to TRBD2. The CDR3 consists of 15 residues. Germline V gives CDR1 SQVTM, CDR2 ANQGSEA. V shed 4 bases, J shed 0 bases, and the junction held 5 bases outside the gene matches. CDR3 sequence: CSVGYSGRVSYEQYF. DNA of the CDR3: TGCAGCGTTGGGTATAGCGGGAGGGTCTCCTACGAGCAGTACTTC.

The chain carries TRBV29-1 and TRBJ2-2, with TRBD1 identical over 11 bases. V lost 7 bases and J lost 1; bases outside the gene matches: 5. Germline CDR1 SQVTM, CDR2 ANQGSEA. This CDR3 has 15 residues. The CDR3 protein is CSAPGQGGNTGELFF. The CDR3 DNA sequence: TGCAGCGCCCCGGGACAGGGGGGGAACACCGGGGAGCTGTTTTTT.

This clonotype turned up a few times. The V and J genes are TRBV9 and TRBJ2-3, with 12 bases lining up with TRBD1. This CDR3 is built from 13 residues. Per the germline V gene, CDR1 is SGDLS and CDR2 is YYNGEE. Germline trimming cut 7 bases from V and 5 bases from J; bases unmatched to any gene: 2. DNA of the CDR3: TGTGCCAGCGGGACAGGGGGCAGAGATACGCAGTATTTT. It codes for CASGTGGRDTQYF.

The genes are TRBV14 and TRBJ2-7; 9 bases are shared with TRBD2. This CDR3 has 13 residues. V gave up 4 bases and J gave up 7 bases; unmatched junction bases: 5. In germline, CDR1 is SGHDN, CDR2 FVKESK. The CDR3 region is CASSRGLAREQYF. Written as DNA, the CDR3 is TGTGCCAGCAGCCGAGGACTAGCGCGTGAGCAGTACTTC.

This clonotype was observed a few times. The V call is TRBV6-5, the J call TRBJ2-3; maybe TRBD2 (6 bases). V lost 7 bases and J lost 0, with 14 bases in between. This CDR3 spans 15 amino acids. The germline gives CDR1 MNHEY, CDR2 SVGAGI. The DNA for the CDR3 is TGTGCCAGCAATCGACCGGGAGCTAGCACAGATACGCAGTATTTT. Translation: CASNRPGASTDTQYF.

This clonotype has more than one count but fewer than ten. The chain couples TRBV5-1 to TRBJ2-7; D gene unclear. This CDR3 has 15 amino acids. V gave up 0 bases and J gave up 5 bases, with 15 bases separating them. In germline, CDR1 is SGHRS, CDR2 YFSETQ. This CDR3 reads CASSLEAGLVDEQYF. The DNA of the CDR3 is TGCGCCAGCAGCTTGGAGGCAGGCCTCGTCGACGAGCAGTACTTC.

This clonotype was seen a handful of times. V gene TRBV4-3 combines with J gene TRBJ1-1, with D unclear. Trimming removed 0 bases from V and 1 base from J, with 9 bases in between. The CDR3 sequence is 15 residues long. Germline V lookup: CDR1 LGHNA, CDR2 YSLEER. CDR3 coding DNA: TGCGCCAGCAGCCAAGATTTATACGGGAACACTGAAGCTTTCTTT. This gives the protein CASSQDLYGNTEAFF.

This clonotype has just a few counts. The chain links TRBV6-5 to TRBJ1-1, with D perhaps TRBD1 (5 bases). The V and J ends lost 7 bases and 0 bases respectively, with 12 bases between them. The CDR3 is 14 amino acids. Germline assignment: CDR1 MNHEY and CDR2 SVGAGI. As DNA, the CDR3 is TGTGCCAGCATTGCTCGAGGGGTGAACACTGAAGCTTTCTTT. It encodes CASIARGVNTEAFF.